This T cell receptor beta chain was profiled in a study of blood T cell repertoires in COVID-19. About the study: T cells, B-cell-depleted T cells, or PBMCs provided the cDNA or gDNA that served as material.

Original data processing: Reference gene primer amplification gave nucleated cell count estimates. Sequencing used immunoSEQ multiplex PCR; TCRdb keeps in-frame clones, though not all of them. V, J and clone size are those of that table, while D and trimming were read from the DNA. This table has approximately 44,000 clones, roughly nine tenths appearing once. Germline V gene sequence: CDR1 LNHDA, CDR2 SQIVND (reference sequence). The CDR3 extends over 16 amino acids. The junction had 7 bases not matched to a gene; V was cut back by 3 bases and J by 2 bases. This clone was seen only once. The sample consisted of peripheral blood. The gene calls are TRBV19 and TRBJ2-1; 7 bases agree with TRBD2. The clonotype comes from a woman older than 75 with acute or convalescent COVID-19. The CDR3 nucleotides are TGTGCCAGTAGTATCATGGAGCGGGGTACCTACAATGAGCAGTTCTTC. Encoded protein: CASSIMERGTYNEQFF.